The 4 T cell receptor beta chains below all came from one sample that was sequenced in a study of T cell responses to AZD1222 COVID-19 vaccine. The data were produced by immunoSEQ multiplex PCR, yet TCRdb's version contains in-frame clones alone and is incomplete. The data contain roughly 90,000 clones, over 80% of them singletons. The specimen was peripheral blood, collected on day 0 of MenACWY control vaccination. These receptor sequences come from an adult in good health.

The chain carries TRBV5-1 and TRBJ1-2; D perhaps matches TRBD1 (5 bases). The V gene's germline CDR1 is SGHRS and CDR2 YFSETQ. This CDR3 has 13 residues. V gave up 0 bases and J gave up 8 bases, with 11 bases separating them. The CDR3 loop is CASSLGGRDGYTF. The CDR3 DNA reads TGCGCCAGCAGCTTGGGAGGGAGGGACGGCTACACCTTC.

A single count supports this clone. The chain uses TRBV15 and TRBJ2-7; 7 nucleotides line up with TRBD2. The J segment lost 0 bases and the V segment lost 1 base, leaving 12 bases of the junction unmatched. CDR3 length equals 18 residues. CDR1 and CDR2 (germline): LNHNV, YYDKDF (reference sequence). CDR3 bases: TGTGCCACCAGCAGAGGAAGCGGCGGGGGAGTTTCCTCCTACGAGCAGTACTTC. It translates to CATSRGSGGGVSSYEQYF.

This chain uses TRBV7-2 with TRBJ2-7; 8 nucleotides agree with TRBD1. From germline, CDR1 is SGHTA and CDR2 FQGNSA. This CDR3 spans 14 amino acids. With V trimmed by 5 bases and J by 4 bases, 7 bases remained unmatched. The CDR3 region is CASSPRQGWYEQYF. The CDR3 DNA reads as TGTGCCAGCAGCCCCCGACAGGGGTGGTACGAGCAGTACTTC.

CDR3 DNA sequence: TGTGCCAGCAGCACGTTATGGGCTACCACTGAAGCTTTCTTT. It translates to CASSTLWATTEAFF. The rearrangement uses TRBV7-2 and TRBJ1-1; D not certain. Germline V CDR1 and CDR2: SGHTA, FQGNSA. The CDR3 consists of 14 residues. Trimming shortened V by 5 bases and J by 4 bases, and 14 bases separated the two germline ends.